The T cell receptor (beta chain) under discussion was sequenced for a study of shared clonotypes between healthy human individuals. For the study at large: In total, the donors were a couple of women and a few men aged 18 to 49. Per-donor plates numbered three CD4 naive, three CD4 memory, two CD8 naive and one CD8 memory.

This CDR3 is 15 amino acids long. Trimming cost V 6 bases and J 0 bases, with 15 bases left between them. Germline V gene sequence: CDR1 MNHEY, CDR2 SVGAGI. TCRdb keeps only in-frame clones here, not all; method: immunoSEQ multiplex PCR. The top ten clones hold 0.4% to 0.55% of a sample with approximately 1.5 million clones, approximately 98% of them seen once. To note about this clone: The antigen remains unidentified.

A CD45RA+ naive subset and a CD45RA-negative memory subset were split from CD4+ cells. Study conclusions and caveats: Larger estimated richness was generally recorded for naive subsets relative to memory subsets.

The sequence was obtained from a man aged 25 to 40 in good health. The rearrangement uses TRBV6-5 and TRBJ2-7; weak D call: TRBD1 (6 bases). The sample was naive CD4+ T cells sorted from blood. Subset in this sample: CD45RA+ positively selected. The CDR3 coding sequence is TGTGCCAGCAGATTGGACAGCCTAAGCTCCTACGAGCAGTACTTC. Its protein is CASRLDSLSSYEQYF.